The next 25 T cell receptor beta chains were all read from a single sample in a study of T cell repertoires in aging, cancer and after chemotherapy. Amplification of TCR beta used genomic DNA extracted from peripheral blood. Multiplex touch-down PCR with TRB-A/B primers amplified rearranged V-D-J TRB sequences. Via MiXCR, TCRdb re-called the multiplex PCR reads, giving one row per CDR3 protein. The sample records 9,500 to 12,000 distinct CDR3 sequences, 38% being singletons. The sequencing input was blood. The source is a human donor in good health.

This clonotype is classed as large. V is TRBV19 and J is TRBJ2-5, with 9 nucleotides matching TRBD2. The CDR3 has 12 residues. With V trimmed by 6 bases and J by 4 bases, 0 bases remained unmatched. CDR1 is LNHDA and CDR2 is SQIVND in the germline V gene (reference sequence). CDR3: CASRLAGETQYF. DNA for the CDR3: TGTGCCAGTAGACTAGCGGGAGAGACCCAGTACTTC.

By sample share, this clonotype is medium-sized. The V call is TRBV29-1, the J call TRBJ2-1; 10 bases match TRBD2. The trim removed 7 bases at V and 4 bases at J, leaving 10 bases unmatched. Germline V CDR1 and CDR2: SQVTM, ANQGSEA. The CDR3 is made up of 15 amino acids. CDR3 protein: CSAIKGTSEYNEQFF. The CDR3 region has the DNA TGCAGCGCAATTAAGGGGACTAGCGAGTACAATGAGCAGTTCTTC.

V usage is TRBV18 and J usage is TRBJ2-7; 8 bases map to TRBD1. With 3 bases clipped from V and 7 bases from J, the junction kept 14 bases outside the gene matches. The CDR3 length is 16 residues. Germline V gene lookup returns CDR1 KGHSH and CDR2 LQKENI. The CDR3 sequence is CASSPNRGSPTLEQYF. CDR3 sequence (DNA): TGTGCCAGCTCACCCAACAGGGGGTCCCCTACGTTAGAGCAGTACTTC.

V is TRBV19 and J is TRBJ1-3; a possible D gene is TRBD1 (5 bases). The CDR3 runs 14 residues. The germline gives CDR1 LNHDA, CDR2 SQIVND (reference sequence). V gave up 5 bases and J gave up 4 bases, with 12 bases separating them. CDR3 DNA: TGTGCCAGTAGTTACAGGTCTATCGGAAACACCATATATTTT. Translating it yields CASSYRSIGNTIYF.

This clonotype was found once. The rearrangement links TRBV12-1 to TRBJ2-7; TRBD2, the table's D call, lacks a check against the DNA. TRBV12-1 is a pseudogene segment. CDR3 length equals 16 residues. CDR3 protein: CASNSFYRTRVSEQYF. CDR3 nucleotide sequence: TGTGCCAGCAACTCCTTTTACCGGACTAGGGTTTCCGAGCAGTACTTC.

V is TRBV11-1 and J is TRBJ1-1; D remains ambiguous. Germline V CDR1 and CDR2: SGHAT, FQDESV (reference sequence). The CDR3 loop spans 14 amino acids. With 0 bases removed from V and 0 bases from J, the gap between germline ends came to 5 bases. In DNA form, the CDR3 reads TGTGCCAGCAGCTTAGCGGAAATGAACACTGAAGCTTTCTTT. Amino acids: CASSLAEMNTEAFF.

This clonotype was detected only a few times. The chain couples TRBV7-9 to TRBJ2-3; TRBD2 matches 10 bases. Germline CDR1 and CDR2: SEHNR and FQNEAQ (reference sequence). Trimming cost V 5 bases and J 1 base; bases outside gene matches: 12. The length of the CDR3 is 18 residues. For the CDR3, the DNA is TGTGCCAGCAGCCCAGACCCTAAGCGGGAGGGCCGCACAGATACGCAGTATTTT. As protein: CASSPDPKREGRTDTQYF.

The CDR3 DNA sequence: TGTGCCAGCACTACGCGGGATGGGAGGATCGGCGAGCAGTACTTC. Protein: CASTTRDGRIGEQYF. The chain links TRBV27 to TRBJ2-7; tentative D call: TRBD2 (6 bases). Looked up from germline, CDR1 is MNHEY and CDR2 is SMNVEV (reference sequence). The germline V and J ends were trimmed by 7 bases and 6 bases, with 22 bases remaining between them. The CDR3 contains 15 residues.

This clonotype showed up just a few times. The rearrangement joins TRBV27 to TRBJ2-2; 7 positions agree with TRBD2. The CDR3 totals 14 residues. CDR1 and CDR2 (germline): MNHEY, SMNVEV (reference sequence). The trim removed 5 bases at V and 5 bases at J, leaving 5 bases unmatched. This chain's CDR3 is CASSPSGVTGELFF. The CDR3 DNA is TGTGCCAGCAGTCCCAGCGGGGTGACCGGGGAGCTGTTTTTT.

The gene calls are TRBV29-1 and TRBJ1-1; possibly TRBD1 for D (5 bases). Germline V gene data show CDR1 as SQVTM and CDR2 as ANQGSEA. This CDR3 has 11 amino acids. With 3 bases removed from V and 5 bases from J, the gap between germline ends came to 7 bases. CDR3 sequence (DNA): TGCAGCGTTGACTGGGGGACTGAAGCTTTCTTT. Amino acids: CSVDWGTEAFF.

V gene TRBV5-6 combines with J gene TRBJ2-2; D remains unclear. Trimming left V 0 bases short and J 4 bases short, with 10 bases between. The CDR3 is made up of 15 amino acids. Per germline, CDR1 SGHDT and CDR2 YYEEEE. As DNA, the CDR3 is TGTGCCAGCAGCTTGGGTGGCGTTCCCACCGGGGAGCTGTTTTTT. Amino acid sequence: CASSLGGVPTGELFF.

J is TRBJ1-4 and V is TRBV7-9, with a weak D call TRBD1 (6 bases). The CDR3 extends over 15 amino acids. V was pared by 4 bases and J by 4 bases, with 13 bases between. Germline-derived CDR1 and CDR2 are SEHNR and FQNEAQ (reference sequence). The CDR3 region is CASSYGAGDNEKLFF. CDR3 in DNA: TGTGCCAGCAGCTATGGGGCAGGGGATAATGAAAAACTGTTTTTT.

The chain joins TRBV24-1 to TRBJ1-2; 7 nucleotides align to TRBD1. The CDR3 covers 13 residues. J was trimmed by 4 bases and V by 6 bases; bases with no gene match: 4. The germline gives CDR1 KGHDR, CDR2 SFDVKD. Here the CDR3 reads CATSRGQLYGYTF. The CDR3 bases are TGTGCCACCAGTAGGGGACAGCTCTATGGCTACACCTTC.

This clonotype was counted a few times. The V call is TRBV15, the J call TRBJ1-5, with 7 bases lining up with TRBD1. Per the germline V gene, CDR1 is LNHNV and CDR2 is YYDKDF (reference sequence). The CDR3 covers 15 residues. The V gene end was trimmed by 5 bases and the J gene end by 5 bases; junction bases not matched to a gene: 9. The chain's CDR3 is CATSSARDSYQPQHF. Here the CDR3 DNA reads TGTGCCACCAGCTCAGCAAGGGACAGCTATCAGCCCCAGCATTTT.

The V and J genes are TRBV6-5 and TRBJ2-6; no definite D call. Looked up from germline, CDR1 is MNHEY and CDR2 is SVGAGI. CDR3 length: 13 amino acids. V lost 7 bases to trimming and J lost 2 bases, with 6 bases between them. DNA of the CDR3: TGTGCCAGCATCACTCCTGGGGCCAACGTCCTGACTTTC. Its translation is CASITPGANVLTF.

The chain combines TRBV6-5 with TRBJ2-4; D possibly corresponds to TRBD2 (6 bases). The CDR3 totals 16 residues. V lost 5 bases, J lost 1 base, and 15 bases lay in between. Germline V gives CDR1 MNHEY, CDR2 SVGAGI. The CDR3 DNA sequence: TGTGCCAGCAGTGTAGGAGACAGCGGGGCCAAAAACATTCAGTACTTC. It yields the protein CASSVGDSGAKNIQYF.

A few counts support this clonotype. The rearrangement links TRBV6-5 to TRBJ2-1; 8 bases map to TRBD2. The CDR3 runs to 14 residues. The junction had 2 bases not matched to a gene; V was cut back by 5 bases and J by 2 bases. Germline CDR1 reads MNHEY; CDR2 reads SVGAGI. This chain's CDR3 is CASSISGAYNEQFF. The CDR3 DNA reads TGTGCCAGCAGTATTAGCGGGGCCTACAATGAGCAGTTCTTC.

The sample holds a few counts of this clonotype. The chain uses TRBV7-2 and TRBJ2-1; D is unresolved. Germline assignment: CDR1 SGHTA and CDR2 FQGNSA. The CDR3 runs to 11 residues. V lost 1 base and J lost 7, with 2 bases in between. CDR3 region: CASSLGNEQFF. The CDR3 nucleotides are TGTGCCAGCAGCTTAGGTAATGAGCAGTTCTTC.

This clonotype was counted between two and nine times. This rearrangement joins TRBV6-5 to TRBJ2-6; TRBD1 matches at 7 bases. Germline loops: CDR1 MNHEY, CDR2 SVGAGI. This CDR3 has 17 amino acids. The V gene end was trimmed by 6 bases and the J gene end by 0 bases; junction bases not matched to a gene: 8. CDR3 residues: CASSPTGVNSGANVLTF. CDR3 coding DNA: TGTGCCAGCAGCCCCACAGGGGTGAACTCTGGGGCCAACGTCCTGACTTTC.

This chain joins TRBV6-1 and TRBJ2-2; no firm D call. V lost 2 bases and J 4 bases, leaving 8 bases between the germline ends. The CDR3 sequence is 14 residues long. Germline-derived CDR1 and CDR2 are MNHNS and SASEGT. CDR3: CASSEQWGTGELFF. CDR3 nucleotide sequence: TGTGCCAGCAGTGAACAGTGGGGCACCGGGGAGCTGTTTTTT.

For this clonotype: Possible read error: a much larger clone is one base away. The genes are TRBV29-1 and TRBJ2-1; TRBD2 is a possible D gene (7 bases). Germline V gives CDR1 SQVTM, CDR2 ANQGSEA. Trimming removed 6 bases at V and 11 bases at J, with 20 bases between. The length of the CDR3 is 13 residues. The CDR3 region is CSVGGRGSDKQFF. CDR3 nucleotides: TGCAGCGTCGGGGGGCGGGGGAGCGATAAGCAGTTCTTC.

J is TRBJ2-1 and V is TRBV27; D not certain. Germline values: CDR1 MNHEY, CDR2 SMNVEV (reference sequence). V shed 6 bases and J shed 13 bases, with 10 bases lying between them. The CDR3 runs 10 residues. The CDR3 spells CASSKNPQFF. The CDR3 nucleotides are TGTGCCAGCAGCAAAAATCCCCAGTTCTTC.

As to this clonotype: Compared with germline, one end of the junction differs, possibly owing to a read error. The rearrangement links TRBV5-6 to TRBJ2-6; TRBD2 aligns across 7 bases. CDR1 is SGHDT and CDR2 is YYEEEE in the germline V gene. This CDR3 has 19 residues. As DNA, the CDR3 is TGCGCCAGCAGCTCCTCTGGGGCGGGAGCCTTCTCTGGGGCCAACGTCCTGACTTTC. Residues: CASSSSGAGAFSGANVLTF.

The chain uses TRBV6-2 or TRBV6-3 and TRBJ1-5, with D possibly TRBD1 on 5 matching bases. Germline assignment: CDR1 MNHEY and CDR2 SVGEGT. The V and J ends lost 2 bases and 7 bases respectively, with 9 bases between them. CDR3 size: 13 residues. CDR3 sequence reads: CASSYGGTQPQHF. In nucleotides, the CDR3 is TGTGCCAGCAGTTACGGGGGGACGCAGCCCCAGCATTTT.

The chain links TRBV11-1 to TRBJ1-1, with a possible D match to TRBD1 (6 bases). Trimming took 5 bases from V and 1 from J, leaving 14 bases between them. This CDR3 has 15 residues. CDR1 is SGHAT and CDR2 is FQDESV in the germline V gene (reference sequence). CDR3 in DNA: TGTGCCAGCAGCCCGGACAGACGAAAGAACACTGAAGCTTTCTTT. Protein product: CASSPDRRKNTEAFF.